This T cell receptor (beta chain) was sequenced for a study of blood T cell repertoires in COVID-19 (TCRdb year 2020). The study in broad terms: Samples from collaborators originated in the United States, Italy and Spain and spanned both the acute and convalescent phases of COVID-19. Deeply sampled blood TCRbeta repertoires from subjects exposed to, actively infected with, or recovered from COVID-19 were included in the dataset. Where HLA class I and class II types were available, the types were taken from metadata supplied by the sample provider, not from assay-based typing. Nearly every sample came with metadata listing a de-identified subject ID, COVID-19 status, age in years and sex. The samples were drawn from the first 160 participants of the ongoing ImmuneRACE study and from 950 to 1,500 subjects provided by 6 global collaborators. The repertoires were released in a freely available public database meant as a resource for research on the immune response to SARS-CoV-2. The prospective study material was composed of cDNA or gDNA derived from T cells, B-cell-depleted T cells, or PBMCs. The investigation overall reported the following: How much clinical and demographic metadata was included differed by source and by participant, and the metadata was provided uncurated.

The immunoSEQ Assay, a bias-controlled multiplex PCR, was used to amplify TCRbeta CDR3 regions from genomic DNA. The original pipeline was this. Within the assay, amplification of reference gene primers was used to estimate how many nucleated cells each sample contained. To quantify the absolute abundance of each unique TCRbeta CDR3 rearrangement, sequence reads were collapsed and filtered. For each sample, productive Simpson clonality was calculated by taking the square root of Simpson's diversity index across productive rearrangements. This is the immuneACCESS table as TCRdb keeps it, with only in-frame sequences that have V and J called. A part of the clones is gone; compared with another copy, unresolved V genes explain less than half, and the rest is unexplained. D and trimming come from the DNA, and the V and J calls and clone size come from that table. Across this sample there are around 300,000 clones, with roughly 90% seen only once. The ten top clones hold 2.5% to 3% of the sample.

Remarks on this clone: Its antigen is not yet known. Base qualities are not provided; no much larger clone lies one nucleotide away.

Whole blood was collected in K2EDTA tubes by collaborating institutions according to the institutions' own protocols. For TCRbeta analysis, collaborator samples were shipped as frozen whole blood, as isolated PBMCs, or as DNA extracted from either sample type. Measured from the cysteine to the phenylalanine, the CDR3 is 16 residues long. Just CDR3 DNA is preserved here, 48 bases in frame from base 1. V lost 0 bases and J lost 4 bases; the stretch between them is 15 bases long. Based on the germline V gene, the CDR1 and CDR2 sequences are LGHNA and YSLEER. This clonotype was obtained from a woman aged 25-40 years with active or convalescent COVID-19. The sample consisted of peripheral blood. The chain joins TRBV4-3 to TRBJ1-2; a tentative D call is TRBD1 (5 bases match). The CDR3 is CASSQDFRVRVYGYTF. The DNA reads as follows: TGCGCCAGCAGCCAAGATTTTAGGGTCAGGGTCTATGGCTACACCTTC.